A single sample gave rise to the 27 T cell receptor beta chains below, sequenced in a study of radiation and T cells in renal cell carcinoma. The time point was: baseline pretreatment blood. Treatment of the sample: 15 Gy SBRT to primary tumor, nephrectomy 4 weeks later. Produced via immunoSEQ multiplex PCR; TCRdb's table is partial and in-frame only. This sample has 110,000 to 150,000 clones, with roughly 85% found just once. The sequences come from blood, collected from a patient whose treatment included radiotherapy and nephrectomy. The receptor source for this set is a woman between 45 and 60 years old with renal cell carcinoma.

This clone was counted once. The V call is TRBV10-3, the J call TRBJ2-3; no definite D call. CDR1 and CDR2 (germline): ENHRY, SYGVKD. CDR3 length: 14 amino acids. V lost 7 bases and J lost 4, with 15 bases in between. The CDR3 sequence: CAIKVAQTADTQYF. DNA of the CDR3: TGTGCCATCAAGGTAGCCCAGACGGCAGATACGCAGTATTTT.

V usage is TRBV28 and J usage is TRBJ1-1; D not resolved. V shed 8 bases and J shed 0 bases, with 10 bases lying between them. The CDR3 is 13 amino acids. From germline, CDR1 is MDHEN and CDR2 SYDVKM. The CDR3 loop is CASESYMNTEAFF. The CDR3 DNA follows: TGTGCCAGCGAGTCATACATGAACACTGAAGCTTTCTTT.

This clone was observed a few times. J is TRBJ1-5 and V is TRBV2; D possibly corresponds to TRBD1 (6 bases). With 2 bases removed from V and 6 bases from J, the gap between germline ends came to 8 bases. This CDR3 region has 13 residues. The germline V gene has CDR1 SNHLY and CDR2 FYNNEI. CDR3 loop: CASSEQGIQPQHF. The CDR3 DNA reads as TGTGCCAGCAGTGAACAGGGGATTCAGCCCCAGCATTTT. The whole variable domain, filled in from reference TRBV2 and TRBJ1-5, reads EPEVTQTPSHQVTQMGQEVILRCVPISNHLYFYWYRQILGQKVEFLVSFYNNEISEKSEIFDDQFSVERPDGSNFTLKIRSTKLEDSAMYFCASSEQGIQPQHFGDGTRLSIL.

DNA of the CDR3: TGCGCCAGCAGCCCCCGAACTTCAACGGCCCTAGCGGGAGGGCGACCCGGGGAGCTGTTTTTT. The encoded protein is CASSPRTSTALAGGRPGELFF. V gene TRBV4-1 combines with J gene TRBJ2-2; 12 bases align to TRBD2. This CDR3 has 21 residues. The trim removed 4 bases at V and 6 bases at J, leaving 21 bases unmatched. Germline-derived CDR1 and CDR2 are MGHRA and YSYEKL.

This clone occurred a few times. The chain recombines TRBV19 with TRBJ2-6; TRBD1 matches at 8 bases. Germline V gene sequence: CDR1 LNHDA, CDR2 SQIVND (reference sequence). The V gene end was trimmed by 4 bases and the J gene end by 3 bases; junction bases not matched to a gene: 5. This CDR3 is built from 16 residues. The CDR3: CASSTGQASGANVLTF. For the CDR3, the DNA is TGTGCCAGTAGTACGGGACAGGCGAGTGGGGCCAACGTCCTGACTTTC. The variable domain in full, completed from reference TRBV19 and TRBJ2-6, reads DGGITQSPKYLFRKEGQNVTLSCEQNLNHDAMYWYRQDPGQGLRLIYYSQIVNDFQKGDIAEGYSVSREKKESFPLTVTSAQKNPTAFYLCASSTGQASGANVLTFGAGSRLTVL.

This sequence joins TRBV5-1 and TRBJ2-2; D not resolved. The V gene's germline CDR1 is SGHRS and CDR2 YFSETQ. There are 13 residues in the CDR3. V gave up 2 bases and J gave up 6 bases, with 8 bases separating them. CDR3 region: CASSLTVSGELFF. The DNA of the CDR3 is TGCGCCAGCAGCTTAACCGTCTCCGGGGAGCTGTTTTTT.

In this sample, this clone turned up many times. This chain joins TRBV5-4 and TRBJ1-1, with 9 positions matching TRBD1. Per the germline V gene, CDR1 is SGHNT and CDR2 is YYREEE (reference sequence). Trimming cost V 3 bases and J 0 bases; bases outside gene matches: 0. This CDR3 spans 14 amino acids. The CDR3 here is CASSWDRVNTEAFF. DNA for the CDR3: TGTGCCAGCAGCTGGGACAGGGTGAACACTGAAGCTTTCTTT.

This CDR3 reads CASSTKGLAGYQETQYF. The CDR3 DNA sequence: TGTGCCAGCAGCACGAAGGGACTAGCGGGGTACCAAGAGACCCAGTACTTC. This chain links TRBV11-1 with TRBJ2-5, with 13 bases matching TRBD2. CDR3 size: 17 residues. CDR1 and CDR2 (germline): SGHAT, FQDESV (reference sequence). The V gene end was trimmed by 5 bases and the J gene end by 0 bases; junction bases not matched to a gene: 6.

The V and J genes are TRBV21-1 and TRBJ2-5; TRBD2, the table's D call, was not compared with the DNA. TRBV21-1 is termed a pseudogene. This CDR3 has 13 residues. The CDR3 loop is CASSIVGGETQYF. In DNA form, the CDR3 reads TGTGCCAGCAGCATAGTTGGCGGCGAGACCCAGTACTTC.

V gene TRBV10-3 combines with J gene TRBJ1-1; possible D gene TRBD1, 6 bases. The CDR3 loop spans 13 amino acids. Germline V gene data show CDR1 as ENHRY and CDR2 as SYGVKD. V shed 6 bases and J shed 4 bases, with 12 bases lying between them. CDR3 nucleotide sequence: TGTGCCATCAGACGGACAGAAGTCACTGAAGCTTTCTTT. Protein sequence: CAIRRTEVTEAFF.

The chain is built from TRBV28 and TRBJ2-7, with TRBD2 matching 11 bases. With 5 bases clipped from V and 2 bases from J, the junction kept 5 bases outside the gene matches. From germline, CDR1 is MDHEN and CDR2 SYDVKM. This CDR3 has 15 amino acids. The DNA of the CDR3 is TGTGCCAGCAGTACGGGGACTAGCGGAGCCTACGAGCAGTACTTC. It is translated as CASSTGTSGAYEQYF.

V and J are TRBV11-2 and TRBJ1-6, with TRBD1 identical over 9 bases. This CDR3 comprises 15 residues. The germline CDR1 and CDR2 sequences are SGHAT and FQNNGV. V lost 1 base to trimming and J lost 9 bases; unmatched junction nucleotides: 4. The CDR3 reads CASSLGTGEGSPLHF. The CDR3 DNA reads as TGTGCCAGCAGCTTAGGGACAGGGGAGGGTTCACCCCTCCACTTT.

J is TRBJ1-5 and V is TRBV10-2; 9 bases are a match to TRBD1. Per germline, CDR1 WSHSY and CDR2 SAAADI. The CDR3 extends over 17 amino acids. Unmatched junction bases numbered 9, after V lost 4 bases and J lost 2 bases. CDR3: CASSGITGGEGNQPQHF. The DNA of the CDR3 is TGCGCCAGCAGTGGGATAACAGGGGGCGAGGGCAATCAGCCCCAGCATTTT.

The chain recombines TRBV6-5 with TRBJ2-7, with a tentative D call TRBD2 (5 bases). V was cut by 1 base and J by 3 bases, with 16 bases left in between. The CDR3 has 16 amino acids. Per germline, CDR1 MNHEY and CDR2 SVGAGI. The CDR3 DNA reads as TGTGCCAGCAGTTACTTGATCCAGGAGGCCGTCTACGAGCAGTACTTC. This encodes CASSYLIQEAVYEQYF.

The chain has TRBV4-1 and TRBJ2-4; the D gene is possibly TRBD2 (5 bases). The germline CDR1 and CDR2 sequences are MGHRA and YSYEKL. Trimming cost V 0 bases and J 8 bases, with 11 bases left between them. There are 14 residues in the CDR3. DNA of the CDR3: TGCGCCAGCAGCCAAGAGGGCCGGGAACACATTCAGTACTTC. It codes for CASSQEGREHIQYF.

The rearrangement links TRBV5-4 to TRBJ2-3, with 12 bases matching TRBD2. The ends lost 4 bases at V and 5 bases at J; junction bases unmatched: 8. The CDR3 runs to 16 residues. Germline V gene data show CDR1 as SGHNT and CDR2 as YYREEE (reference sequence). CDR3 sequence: CASSRKGLAGQDTQYF. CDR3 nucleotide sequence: TGTGCCAGCAGCCGCAAAGGACTAGCGGGACAAGATACGCAGTATTTT.

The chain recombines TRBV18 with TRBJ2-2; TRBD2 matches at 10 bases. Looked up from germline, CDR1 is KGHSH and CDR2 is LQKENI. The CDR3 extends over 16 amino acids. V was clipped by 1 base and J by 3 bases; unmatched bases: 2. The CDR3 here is CASSPRLAGDTGELFF. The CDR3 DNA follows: TGTGCCAGCTCACCACGGCTAGCGGGAGACACCGGGGAGCTGTTTTTT.

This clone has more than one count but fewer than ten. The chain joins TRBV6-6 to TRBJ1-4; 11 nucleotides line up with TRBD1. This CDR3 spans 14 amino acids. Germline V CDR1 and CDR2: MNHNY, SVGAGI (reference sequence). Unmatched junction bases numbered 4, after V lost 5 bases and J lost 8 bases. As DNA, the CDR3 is TGTGCCAGCAGTCACCGGGACAGGGGGGAAAAACTGTTTTTT. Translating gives CASSHRDRGEKLFF.

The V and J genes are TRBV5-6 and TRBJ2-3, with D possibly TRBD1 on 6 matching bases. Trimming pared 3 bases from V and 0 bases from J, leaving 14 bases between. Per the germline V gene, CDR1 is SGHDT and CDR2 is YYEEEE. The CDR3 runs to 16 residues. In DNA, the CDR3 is TGTGCCAGCAGCTCCTCCGGGACATCTAGCACAGATACGCAGTATTTT. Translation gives CASSSSGTSSTDTQYF. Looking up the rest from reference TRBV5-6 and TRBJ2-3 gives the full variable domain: DAGVTQSPTHLIKTRGQQVTLRCSPKSGHDTVSWYQQALGQGPQFIFQYYEEEERQRGNFPDRFSGHQFPNYSSELNVNALLLGDSALYLCASSSSGTSSTDTQYFGPGTRLTVL.

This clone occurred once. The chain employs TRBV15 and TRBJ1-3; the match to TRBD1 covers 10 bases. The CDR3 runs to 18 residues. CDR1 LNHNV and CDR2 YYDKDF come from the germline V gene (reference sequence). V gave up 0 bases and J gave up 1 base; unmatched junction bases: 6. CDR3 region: CATSRDTGQGTSGNTIYF. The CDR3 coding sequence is TGTGCCACCAGCAGAGACACGGGACAGGGGACATCTGGAAACACCATATATTTT.

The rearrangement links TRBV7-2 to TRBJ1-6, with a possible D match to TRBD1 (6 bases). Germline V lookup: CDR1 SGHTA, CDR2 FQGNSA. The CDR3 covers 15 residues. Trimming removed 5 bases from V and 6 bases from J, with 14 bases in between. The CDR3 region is CASSTTGTGNSPLHF. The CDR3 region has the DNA TGTGCCAGCAGCACCACAGGGACTGGTAATTCACCCCTCCACTTT.

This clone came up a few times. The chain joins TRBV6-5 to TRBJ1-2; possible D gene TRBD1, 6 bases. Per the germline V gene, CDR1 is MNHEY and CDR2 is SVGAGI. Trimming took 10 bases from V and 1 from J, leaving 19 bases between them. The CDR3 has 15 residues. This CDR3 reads CATKRTELFNYGYTF. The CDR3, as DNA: TGTGCCACCAAGCGGACAGAACTGTTTAACTATGGCTACACCTTC.

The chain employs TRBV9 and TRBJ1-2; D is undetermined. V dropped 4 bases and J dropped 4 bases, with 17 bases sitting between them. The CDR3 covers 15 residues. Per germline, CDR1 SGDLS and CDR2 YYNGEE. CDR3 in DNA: TGTGCCAGCAGCACACTTGGACGGGTTGCCTATGGCTACACCTTC. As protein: CASSTLGRVAYGYTF.

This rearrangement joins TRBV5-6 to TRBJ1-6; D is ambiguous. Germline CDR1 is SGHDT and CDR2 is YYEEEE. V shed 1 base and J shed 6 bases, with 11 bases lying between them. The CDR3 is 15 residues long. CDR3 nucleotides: TGTGCCAGCAGCTTGTGGGGTTTCTCTAATTCACCCCTCCACTTT. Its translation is CASSLWGFSNSPLHF.

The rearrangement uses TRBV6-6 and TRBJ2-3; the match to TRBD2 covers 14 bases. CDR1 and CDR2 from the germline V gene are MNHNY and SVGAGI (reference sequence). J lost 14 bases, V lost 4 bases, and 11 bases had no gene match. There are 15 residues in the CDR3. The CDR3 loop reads CASSFATSGGEDLYF. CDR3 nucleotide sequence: TGTGCCAGCAGTTTCGCGACTAGCGGGGGGGAGGATTTGTATTTT.

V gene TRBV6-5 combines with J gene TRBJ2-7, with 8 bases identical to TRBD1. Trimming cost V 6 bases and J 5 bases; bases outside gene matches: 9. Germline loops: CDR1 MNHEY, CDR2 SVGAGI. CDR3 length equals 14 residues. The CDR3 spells CASRPGDRYHEQYF. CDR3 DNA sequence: TGTGCCAGCAGACCAGGGGACAGGTACCACGAGCAGTACTTC.

As DNA, the CDR3 is TGCGCCAGCAGCGTCCGGGCCCAGTCCAACTATGGCTACACCTTC. Translated, it gives CASSVRAQSNYGYTF. J is TRBJ1-2 and V is TRBV5-1, with D hard to call. This CDR3 spans 15 amino acids. Trimming shortened V by 4 bases and J by 2 bases, and 15 bases separated the two germline ends. Per the germline V gene, CDR1 is SGHRS and CDR2 is YFSETQ.